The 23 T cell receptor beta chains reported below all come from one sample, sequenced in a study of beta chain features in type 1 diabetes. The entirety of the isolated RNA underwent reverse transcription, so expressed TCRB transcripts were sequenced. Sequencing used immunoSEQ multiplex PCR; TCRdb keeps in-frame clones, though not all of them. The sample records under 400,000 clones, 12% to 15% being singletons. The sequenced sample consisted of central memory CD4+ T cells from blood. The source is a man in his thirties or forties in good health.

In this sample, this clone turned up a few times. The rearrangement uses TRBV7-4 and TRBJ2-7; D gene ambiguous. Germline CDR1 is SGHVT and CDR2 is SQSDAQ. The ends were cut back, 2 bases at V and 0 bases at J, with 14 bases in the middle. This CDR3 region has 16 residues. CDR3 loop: CASSLFLLTSSYEQYV. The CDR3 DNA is TGTGCCAGCAGCTTATTCCTCCTAACCTCCTCCTACGAGCAGTACGTC.

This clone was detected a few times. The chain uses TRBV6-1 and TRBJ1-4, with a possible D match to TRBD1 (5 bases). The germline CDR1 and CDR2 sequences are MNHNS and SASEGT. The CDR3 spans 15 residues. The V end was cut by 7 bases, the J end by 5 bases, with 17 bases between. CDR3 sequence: CASTQGWGRNEKLFF. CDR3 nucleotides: TGTGCCAGCACCCAAGGTTGGGGCCGGAATGAAAAACTGTTTTTT.

CDR3 bases: TGTGCCACCGGACTAGCGGGAGGGGCAGATACGCAGTATTTT. It specifies CATGLAGGADTQYF. This chain connects TRBV30 to TRBJ2-3, with 15 nucleotides matching TRBD2. The J segment lost 4 bases and the V segment lost 8 bases, leaving 4 bases of the junction unmatched. The germline gives CDR1 GTSNPN, CDR2 SVGIG (reference sequence). The CDR3 runs to 14 residues.

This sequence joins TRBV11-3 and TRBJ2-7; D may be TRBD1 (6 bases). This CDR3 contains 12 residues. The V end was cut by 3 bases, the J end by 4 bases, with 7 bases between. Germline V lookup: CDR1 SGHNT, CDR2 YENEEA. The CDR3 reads CASSFQGYEQYF. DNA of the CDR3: TGTGCCAGCAGCTTCCAGGGGTACGAGCAGTACTTC.

The CDR3 coding sequence is TGTGCCAGCAGCTTGGCCCTCAACAGGGAGCTGTTTTTT. Its translation is CASSLALNRELFF. This chain links TRBV5-6 with TRBJ2-2; no clear D. The CDR3 is made up of 13 amino acids. Germline loops: CDR1 SGHDT, CDR2 YYEEEE. V gave up 0 bases and J gave up 9 bases, with 9 bases separating them. The whole variable domain, filled in from reference TRBV5-6 and TRBJ2-2, reads DAGVTQSPTHLIKTRGQQVTLRCSPKSGHDTVSWYQQALGQGPQFIFQYYEEEERQRGNFPDRFSGHQFPNYSSELNVNALLLGDSALYLCASSLALNRELFFGEGSRLTVL.

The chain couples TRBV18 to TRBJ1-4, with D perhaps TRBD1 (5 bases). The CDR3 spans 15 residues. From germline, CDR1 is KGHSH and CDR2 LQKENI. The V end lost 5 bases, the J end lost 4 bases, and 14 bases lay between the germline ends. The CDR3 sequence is CASSAGTAINEKLFF. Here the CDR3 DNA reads TGTGCCAGCTCAGCAGGGACCGCCATTAATGAAAAACTGTTTTTT.

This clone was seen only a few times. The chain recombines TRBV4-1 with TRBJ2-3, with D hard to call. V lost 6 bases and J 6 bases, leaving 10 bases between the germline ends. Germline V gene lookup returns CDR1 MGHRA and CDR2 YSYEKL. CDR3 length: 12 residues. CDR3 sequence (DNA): TGCGCCAGCAGTTGGGAACGGGATACGCAGTATTTT. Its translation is CASSWERDTQYF.

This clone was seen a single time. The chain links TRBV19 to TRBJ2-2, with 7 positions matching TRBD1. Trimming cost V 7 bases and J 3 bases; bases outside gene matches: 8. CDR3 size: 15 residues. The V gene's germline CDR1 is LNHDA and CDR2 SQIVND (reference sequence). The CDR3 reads CASTPDRVYTGELFF. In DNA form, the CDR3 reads TGTGCCAGTACGCCCGACAGGGTTTACACCGGGGAGCTGTTTTTT. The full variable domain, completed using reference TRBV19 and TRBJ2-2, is DGGITQSPKYLFRKEGQNVTLSCEQNLNHDAMYWYRQDPGQGLRLIYYSQIVNDFQKGDIAEGYSVSREKKESFPLTVTSAQKNPTAFYLCASTPDRVYTGELFFGEGSRLTVL.

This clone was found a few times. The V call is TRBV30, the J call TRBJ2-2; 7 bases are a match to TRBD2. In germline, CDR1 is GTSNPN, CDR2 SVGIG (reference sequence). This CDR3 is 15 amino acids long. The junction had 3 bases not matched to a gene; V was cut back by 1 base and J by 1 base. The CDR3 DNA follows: TGTGCCTGGAGTGGGTCTAGCGGGAACACCGGGGAGCTGTTTTTT. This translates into CAWSGSSGNTGELFF.

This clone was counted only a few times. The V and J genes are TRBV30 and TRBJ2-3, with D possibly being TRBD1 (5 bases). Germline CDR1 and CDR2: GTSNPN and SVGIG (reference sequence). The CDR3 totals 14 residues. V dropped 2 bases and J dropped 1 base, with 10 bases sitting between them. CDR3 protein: CAWSLGQGTDTQYF. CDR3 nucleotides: TGTGCCTGGAGTTTGGGGCAGGGCACAGATACGCAGTATTTT. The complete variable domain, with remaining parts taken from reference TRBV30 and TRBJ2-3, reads SQTIHQWPATLVQPVGSPLSLECTVEGTSNPNLYWYRQAAGRGLQLLFYSVGIGQISSEVPQNLSASRPQDRQFILSSKKLLLSDSGFYLCAWSLGQGTDTQYFGPGTRLTVL.

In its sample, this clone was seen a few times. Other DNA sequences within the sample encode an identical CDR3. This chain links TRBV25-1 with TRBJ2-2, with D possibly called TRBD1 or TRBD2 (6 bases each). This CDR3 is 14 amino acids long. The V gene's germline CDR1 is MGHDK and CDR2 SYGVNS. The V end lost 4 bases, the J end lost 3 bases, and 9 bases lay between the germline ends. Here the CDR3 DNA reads TGTGCCAGCAGTGGGGGGGCCTACACCGGGGAGCTGTTTTTT. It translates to CASSGGAYTGELFF.

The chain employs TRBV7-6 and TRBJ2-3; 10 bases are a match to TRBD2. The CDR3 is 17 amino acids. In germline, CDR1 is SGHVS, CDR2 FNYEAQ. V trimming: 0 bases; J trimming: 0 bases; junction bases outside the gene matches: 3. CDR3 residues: CASSLAAGGPSTDTQYF. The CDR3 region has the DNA TGTGCCAGCAGCTTAGCAGCGGGGGGGCCTAGCACAGATACGCAGTATTTT.

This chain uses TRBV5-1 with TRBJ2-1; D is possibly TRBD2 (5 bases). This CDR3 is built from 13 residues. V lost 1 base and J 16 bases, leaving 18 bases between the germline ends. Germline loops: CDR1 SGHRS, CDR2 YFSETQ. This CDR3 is CASSLKADSPVFF. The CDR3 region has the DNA TGCGCCAGCAGCTTGAAGGCGGACTCCCCCGTTTTCTTC.

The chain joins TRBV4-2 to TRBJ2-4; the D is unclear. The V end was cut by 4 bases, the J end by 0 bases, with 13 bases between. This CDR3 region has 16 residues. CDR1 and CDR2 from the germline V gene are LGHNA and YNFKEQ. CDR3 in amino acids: CASSPDTSLAKNIQYF. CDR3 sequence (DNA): TGTGCCAGCAGCCCTGATACGTCACTAGCCAAAAACATTCAGTACTTC.

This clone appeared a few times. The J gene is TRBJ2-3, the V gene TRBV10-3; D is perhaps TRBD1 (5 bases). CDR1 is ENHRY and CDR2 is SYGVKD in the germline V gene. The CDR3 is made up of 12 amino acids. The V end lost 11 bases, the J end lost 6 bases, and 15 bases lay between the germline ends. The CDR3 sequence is CAAQGLGDTQYF. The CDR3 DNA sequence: TGTGCCGCTCAGGGTTTAGGGGATACGCAGTATTTT.

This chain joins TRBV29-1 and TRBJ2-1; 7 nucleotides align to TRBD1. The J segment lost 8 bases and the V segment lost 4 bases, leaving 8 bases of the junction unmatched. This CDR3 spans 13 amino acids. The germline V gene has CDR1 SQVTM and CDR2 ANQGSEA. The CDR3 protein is CSVGTGEFHEQFF. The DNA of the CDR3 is TGCAGCGTTGGAACAGGGGAGTTCCATGAGCAGTTCTTC.

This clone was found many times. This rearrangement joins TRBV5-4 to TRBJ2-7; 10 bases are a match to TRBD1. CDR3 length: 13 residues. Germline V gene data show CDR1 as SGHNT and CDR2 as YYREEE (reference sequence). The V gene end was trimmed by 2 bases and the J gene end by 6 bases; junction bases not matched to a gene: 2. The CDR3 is CASSFRDRGEQYF. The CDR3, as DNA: TGTGCCAGCAGCTTTCGGGACAGGGGCGAGCAGTACTTC.

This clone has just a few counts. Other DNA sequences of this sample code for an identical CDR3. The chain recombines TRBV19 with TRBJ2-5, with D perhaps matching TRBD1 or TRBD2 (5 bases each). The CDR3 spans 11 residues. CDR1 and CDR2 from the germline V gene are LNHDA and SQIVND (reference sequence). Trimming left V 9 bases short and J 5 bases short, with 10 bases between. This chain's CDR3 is CASRAGETQYF. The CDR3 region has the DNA TGTGCCAGCAGGGCGGGCGAGACCCAGTACTTC.

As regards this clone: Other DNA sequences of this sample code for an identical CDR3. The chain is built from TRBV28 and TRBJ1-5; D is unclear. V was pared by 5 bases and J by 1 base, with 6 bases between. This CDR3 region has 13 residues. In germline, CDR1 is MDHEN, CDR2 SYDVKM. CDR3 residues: CASSPDSNQPQHF. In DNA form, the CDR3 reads TGTGCCAGCAGTCCAGACAGCAATCAGCCCCAGCATTTT.

The CDR3 here is CASSSPPGQFTGELFF. For the CDR3, the DNA is TGTGCCAGTAGTTCACCACCGGGACAGTTCACCGGGGAGCTGTTTTTT. The gene calls are TRBV19 and TRBJ2-2; 7 positions match TRBD1. The trim removed 5 bases at V and 4 bases at J, leaving 10 bases unmatched. The germline gives CDR1 LNHDA, CDR2 SQIVND (reference sequence). The CDR3 consists of 16 residues.

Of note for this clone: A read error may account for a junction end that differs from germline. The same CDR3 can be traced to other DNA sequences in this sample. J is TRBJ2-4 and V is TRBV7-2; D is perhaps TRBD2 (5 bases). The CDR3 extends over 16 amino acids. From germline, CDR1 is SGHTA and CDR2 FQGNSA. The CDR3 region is CASSPPGTLAKNIQYF. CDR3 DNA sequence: TGTGCTAGCAGCCCTCCGGGAACACTAGCCAAAAACATTCAGTACTTC.

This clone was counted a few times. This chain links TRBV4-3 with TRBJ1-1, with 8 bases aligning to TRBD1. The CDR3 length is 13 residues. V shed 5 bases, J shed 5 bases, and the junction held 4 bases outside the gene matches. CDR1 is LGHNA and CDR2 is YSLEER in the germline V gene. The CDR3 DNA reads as TGCGCCAGCAGCAAGGACAGGGATACTGAAGCTTTCTTT. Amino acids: CASSKDRDTEAFF.

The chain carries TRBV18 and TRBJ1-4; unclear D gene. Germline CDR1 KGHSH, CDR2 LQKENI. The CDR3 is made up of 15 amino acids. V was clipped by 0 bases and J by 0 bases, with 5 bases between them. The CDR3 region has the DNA TGTGCCAGCTCACCACCGACGGCAACTAATGAAAAACTGTTTTTT. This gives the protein CASSPPTATNEKLFF.